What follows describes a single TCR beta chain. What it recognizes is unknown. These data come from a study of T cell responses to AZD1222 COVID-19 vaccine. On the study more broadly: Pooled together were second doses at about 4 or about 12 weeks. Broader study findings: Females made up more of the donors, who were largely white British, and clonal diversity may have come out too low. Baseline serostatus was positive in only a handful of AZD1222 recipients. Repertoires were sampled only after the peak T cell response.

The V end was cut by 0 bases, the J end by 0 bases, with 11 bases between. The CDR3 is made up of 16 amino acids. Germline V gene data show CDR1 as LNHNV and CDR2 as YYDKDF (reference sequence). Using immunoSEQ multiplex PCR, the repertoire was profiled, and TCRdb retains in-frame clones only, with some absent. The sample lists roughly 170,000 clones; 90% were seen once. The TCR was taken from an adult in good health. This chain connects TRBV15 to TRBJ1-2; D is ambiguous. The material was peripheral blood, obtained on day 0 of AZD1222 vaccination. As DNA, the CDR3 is TGTGCCACCAGCAGAGAACACCGTCTGCCTAACTATGGCTACACCTTC. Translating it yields CATSREHRLPNYGYTF.